The table lists the clone carrying this T cell receptor (beta chain) with a few counts. The antigen is not known. Making the TCR beta libraries involved quantitative 5'-RACE with molecular barcodes. Via MiXCR, TCRdb re-called the 5' RACE reads, giving one row per CDR3 protein. Of 300,000 to 350,000 distinct CDR3 sequences listed, around 21% are singletons. CDR1 and CDR2 from the germline V gene are DFQATT and SNEGSKA (reference sequence). V lost 1 base and J lost 2, with 6 bases in between. CDR3 length equals 13 residues. The source of the sample is a study of CD8 T cells in ankylosing spondylitis. Overall study results and limits: Matched ankylosing spondylitis synovial fluid reportedly contained a significantly enriched population of disease-linked clones.

The sequence was obtained from a female donor with ankylosing spondylitis or in good health (not recorded which). The chain links TRBV20-1 to TRBJ2-1; D is uncertain. The sequencing input was blood, either unsorted or a sorted T cell fraction (not recorded which). This CDR3 is CSARGVTYNEQFF. The CDR3 DNA sequence: TGCAGTGCTAGAGGCGTGACCTACAATGAGCAGTTCTTC.